These 17 T cell receptor beta chains share one sample of origin, sequenced in a study of cytomegalovirus exposure and HLA in healthy donors. Data came from immunoSEQ multiplex PCR; TCRdb stores just in-frame clones and leaves some out. Of a few hundred thousand clones in the sample, roughly 88% were seen once. Sequences were obtained from PBMCs. The receptors shown here come from a woman between 25 and 40 years old in good health and CMV-seropositive.

This clone occurred a few times. The V gene is TRBV30, the J gene TRBJ1-5; possibly TRBD1 for D (6 bases). Germline values: CDR1 GTSNPN, CDR2 SVGIG (reference sequence). Trimming pared 3 bases from V and 5 bases from J, leaving 17 bases between. CDR3 length: 15 residues. CDR3 region: CAWSHLPGQYQPQHF. The CDR3 coding sequence is TGTGCCTGGAGCCATCTACCCGGACAGTATCAGCCCCAGCATTTT.

Only a few counts were recorded for this clone. The rearrangement links TRBV28 to TRBJ2-2, with a weak D call TRBD1 (5 bases). The CDR3 has 13 residues. Germline V gene lookup returns CDR1 MDHEN and CDR2 SYDVKM. V lost 6 bases, J lost 6 bases, and 11 bases lay in between. For the CDR3, the DNA is TGTGCCAGCAGGGGGCTTGGGTCCGGGGAGCTGTTTTTT. It yields the protein CASRGLGSGELFF.

In DNA form, the CDR3 reads TGTGCCAGCAGCTCAATCGCCAGGGGGCCTAGGGATGGCTACACCTTC. As protein: CASSSIARGPRDGYTF. The V call is TRBV11-2, the J call TRBJ1-2; 8 bases align to TRBD1. Germline lookup yields CDR1 SGHAT and CDR2 FQNNGV. The CDR3 has 16 residues. Germline trimming cut 4 bases from V and 6 bases from J; bases unmatched to any gene: 13.

The gene calls are TRBV27 and TRBJ2-2, with unresolved D. This CDR3 region has 14 residues. Germline values: CDR1 MNHEY, CDR2 SMNVEV (reference sequence). V was shortened by 1 base and J by 4 bases, with 7 bases between the two germline ends. The CDR3, as DNA: TGTGCCAGCAGTTTATTCGGGCTCACCGGGGAGCTGTTTTTT. It specifies CASSLFGLTGELFF.

The chain links TRBV28 to TRBJ1-2; TRBD1 aligns across 7 bases. Germline V gene sequence: CDR1 MDHEN, CDR2 SYDVKM. The CDR3 spans 12 residues. V was clipped by 7 bases and J by 6 bases; unmatched bases: 5. The CDR3: CASKQGNDGYTF. In DNA, the CDR3 is TGTGCCAGCAAACAGGGGAACGATGGCTACACCTTC.

This sequence joins TRBV27 and TRBJ2-7; 8 bases align to TRBD2. Germline CDR1 reads MNHEY; CDR2 reads SMNVEV (reference sequence). The ends lost 5 bases at V and 7 bases at J; junction bases unmatched: 7. The CDR3 spans 13 residues. The CDR3 loop reads CASSARPGGEQYF. CDR3 in DNA: TGTGCCAGCAGTGCCCGGCCGGGAGGGGAGCAGTACTTC.

The J gene is TRBJ2-7, the V gene TRBV28; D unresolved. The CDR3 consists of 13 residues. CDR1 is MDHEN, CDR2 SYDVKM, per germline. V was cut by 7 bases and J by 7 bases, with 17 bases left in between. The CDR3 spells CASNPTLFREQYF. The CDR3 region has the DNA TGTGCCAGCAACCCGACCCTTTTTAGGGAGCAGTACTTC.

This clone was picked up a small number of times. V gene TRBV15 combines with J gene TRBJ2-3, with 7 positions matching TRBD1. The CDR3 sequence is 15 residues long. The germline CDR1 and CDR2 sequences are LNHNV and YYDKDF (reference sequence). Trimming removed 0 bases from V and 4 bases from J; junction bases left unmatched: 4. DNA of the CDR3: TGTGCCACCAGCAGAGATCAGACAGGGTCAGATACGCAGTATTTT. Protein sequence: CATSRDQTGSDTQYF.

The CDR3 region has the DNA TGTGCCAGCAGATCAGGGCTCGCTCAGCCCCAGCATTTT. Protein product: CASRSGLAQPQHF. This chain uses TRBV2 with TRBJ1-5; a weak D match, TRBD1 (5 bases). Germline CDR1 SNHLY, CDR2 FYNNEI. The CDR3 extends over 13 amino acids. V shed 6 bases and J shed 6 bases, with 12 bases lying between them.

This chain uses TRBV27 with TRBJ1-1; 7 bases agree with TRBD1. Germline CDR1 and CDR2: MNHEY and SMNVEV (reference sequence). CDR3 length: 23 amino acids. V gave up 0 bases and J gave up 5 bases; unmatched junction bases: 30. CDR3 sequence (DNA): TGTGCCAGCAGTTTATCTAGGGGGCAGGAACTGGGACAGACAATTACAAAAGCTACTGAAGCTTTCTTT. Translating it yields CASSLSRGQELGQTITKATEAFF.

Comment on this clone: At one end the junction does not follow the germline gene, possibly because of a read error. This rearrangement joins TRBV29-1 to TRBJ1-3; D ambiguous. CDR3 length: 16 residues. Germline lookup yields CDR1 SQVTM and CDR2 ANQGSEA. The CDR3 region is CSVKEAGFYSGNTIYF. Here the CDR3 DNA reads TGCAGCGTTAAAGAGGCAGGCTTTTACTCTGGAAACACCATATATTTT.

V is TRBV29-1 and J is TRBJ2-5; possible D gene TRBD2, 6 bases. The V end was cut by 3 bases, the J end by 4 bases, with 27 bases between. This CDR3 has 18 residues. From germline, CDR1 is SQVTM and CDR2 ANQGSEA. The CDR3 coding sequence is TGCAGCGTTGAGGGTCTCCCCCCGGGGGAGTGGGGGAGAGAGACCCAGTACTTC. It translates to CSVEGLPPGEWGRETQYF.

The chain combines TRBV30 with TRBJ2-7, with D tentatively TRBD1 (5 bases). With 5 bases removed from V and 6 bases from J, the gap between germline ends came to 17 bases. Germline lookup yields CDR1 GTSNPN and CDR2 SVGIG (reference sequence). The CDR3 runs 13 residues. As DNA, the CDR3 is TGTGCCTGGTCTCTGGGGCGCTGGGGCGAGCAGTACTTC. It yields the protein CAWSLGRWGEQYF.

The chain employs TRBV29-1 and TRBJ2-3; 10 bases match TRBD2. CDR1 is SQVTM, CDR2 ANQGSEA, per germline. This CDR3 is 13 amino acids long. After removal of 7 bases from V and 1 base from J, the junction contained 2 bases not matched to a gene. CDR3 nucleotides: TGCAGCGAAACTAGCGGGGGCACAGATACGCAGTATTTT. The encoded protein is CSETSGGTDTQYF.

V usage is TRBV16 and J usage is TRBJ2-7; TRBD1 agrees at 7 bases. This CDR3 is built from 15 residues. Trimming at V came to 2 bases and at J to 0 bases, leaving 4 bases not matched to a gene. Germline V gives CDR1 KGHSY, CDR2 FQNENV. The CDR3 loop reads CASSQTDRSSYEQYF. As DNA, the CDR3 is TGTGCCAGCAGCCAAACGGACAGGAGCTCCTACGAGCAGTACTTC.

The rearrangement uses TRBV18 and TRBJ2-2, with unresolved D. This CDR3 spans 13 amino acids. The germline V and J ends were trimmed by 3 bases and 0 bases, with 2 bases remaining between them. Germline V gene data show CDR1 as KGHSH and CDR2 as LQKENI. CDR3 amino acids: CASSPSNTGELFF. Here the CDR3 DNA reads TGTGCCAGCTCACCGTCGAACACCGGGGAGCTGTTTTTT.

This chain uses TRBV6-6 with TRBJ1-1, with unresolved D. The length of the CDR3 is 14 residues. The germline gives CDR1 MNHNY, CDR2 SVGAGI (reference sequence). With 8 bases removed from V and 1 base from J, the gap between germline ends came to 14 bases. The CDR3 DNA reads TGTGCCAGCGTCCCCCCAGGCACGAACACTGAAGCTTTCTTT. Residues: CASVPPGTNTEAFF.